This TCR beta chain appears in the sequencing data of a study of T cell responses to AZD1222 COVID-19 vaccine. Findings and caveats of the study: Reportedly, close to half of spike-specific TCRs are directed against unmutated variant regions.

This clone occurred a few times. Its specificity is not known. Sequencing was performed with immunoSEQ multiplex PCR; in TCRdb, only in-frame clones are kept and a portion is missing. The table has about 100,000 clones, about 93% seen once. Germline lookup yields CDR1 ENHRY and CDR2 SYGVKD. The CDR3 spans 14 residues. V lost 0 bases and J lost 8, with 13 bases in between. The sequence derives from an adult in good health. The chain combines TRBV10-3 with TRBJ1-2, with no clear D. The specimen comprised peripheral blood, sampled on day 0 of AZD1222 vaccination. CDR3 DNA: TGTGCCATCAGTGAGTCTGGGGAGCTTTGGGGCTACACCTTC. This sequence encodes CAISESGELWGYTF.